The 32 T cell receptor beta chains presented below share a single source sample, sequenced in a study of T cells in Graves' hyperthyroidism and ophthalmopathy (dated by TCRdb to the late 2010s). Library prep was done by multiplex PCR. The listed sequencing device is Illumina HiSeq 2000. The TCR beta CDR3 regions were amplified from the RNA transcripts. The TCR CDR3 was subjected to a first round of RT-PCR using the HTBI primer set and the Qiagen OneStep RT-PCR kit. TCRdb reran the public reads through fastp at Q25 and MiXCR, keeping productive beta chains. Each entry merges the rows of one CDR3 protein and shows their most common DNA and genes. This sample comprises some 400,000 distinct CDR3 sequences, roughly 12% of them detected only once. The top ten hold 20% to 25% of the sample. Sequenced sample: blood. These receptors came from a man aged 25 to 45 with Graves' hyperthyroidism that later progressed to Graves' ophthalmopathy.

This clonotype was seen at least ten times. This sequence joins TRBV14 and TRBJ2-5, with D perhaps matching TRBD1 (6 bases). CDR3 length: 15 residues. The germline V gene encodes CDR1 SGHDN and CDR2 FVKESK. Trimming pared 0 bases from V and 5 bases from J, leaving 13 bases between. The CDR3, as DNA: TGTGCCAGCAGCCAAGAACAGGGCCCCGGGGAGACCCAGTACTTC. Amino acid sequence: CASSQEQGPGETQYF.

Note on this clonotype: A much more abundant neighbour one base away suggests this may be a read error. This chain uses TRBV29-1 with TRBJ1-1; D not resolved. Trimming took off 0 bases at V and 6 bases at J, with 11 bases between the two ends. Germline CDR1 reads SQVTM; CDR2 reads ANQGSEA. This CDR3 spans 13 amino acids. CDR3 coding DNA: TGCAGCGTTGAAGATATAATACCCGCTGAAGCTTTCTTT. Translating gives CSVEDIIPAEAFF.

In this sample, this clonotype turned up a few times. V is TRBV11-3 and J is TRBJ2-6, with D perhaps matching TRBD1 (5 bases). The CDR3 contains 16 residues. Germline CDR1 reads SGHNT; CDR2 reads YENEEA. The V gene lost 3 bases and the J gene lost 2 bases, with 11 bases spanning the gap. CDR3 in DNA: TGTGCCAGCAGCTTCCGGGCCAGGGCTGGGGCCAACGTCCTGACTTTC. Amino acid sequence: CASSFRARAGANVLTF.

In this sample, this clonotype turned up many times. This chain links TRBV20-1 with TRBJ2-1, with 12 bases matching TRBD2. Germline assignment: CDR1 DFQATT and CDR2 SNEGSKA (reference sequence). The CDR3 contains 14 residues. After removal of 5 bases from V and 4 bases from J, the junction contained 3 bases not matched to a gene. CDR3 in DNA: TGCAGTGCTCGACTAGCGGGGGATTACAATGAGCAGTTCTTC. Protein sequence: CSARLAGDYNEQFF.

The rearrangement links TRBV28 to TRBJ1-3, with D unclear. CDR1 is MDHEN and CDR2 is SYDVKM in the germline V gene. The CDR3 is made up of 15 amino acids. V gave up 1 base and J gave up 0 bases, with 7 bases separating them. CDR3 DNA: TGTGCCAGCAGTTTATTGCAGGCCTCTGGAAACACCATATATTTT. This encodes CASSLLQASGNTIYF.

Worth noting for this clonotype: The conserved phenylalanine or tryptophan is not found at the CDR3 terminus, so this likely reflects a read error. The chain recombines TRBV5-6 with TRBJ1-4; no clear D gene. CDR1 and CDR2 (germline): SGHDT, YYEEEE. CDR3 length: 16 amino acids. Between the trimmed V and J ends, which lost 0 bases and 4 bases, there was a span of 13 bases. This chain's CDR3 is CASSLAGVLDNEKLFS. CDR3 DNA sequence: TGTGCCAGCAGCTTGGCGGGAGTTTTGGATAATGAAAAACTGTTTTCT.

This clonotype appeared many times. The rearrangement joins TRBV5-5 to TRBJ1-2, with 7 bases matching TRBD1. CDR1 and CDR2 from the germline V gene are SGHKS and YYEKEE (reference sequence). The length of the CDR3 is 12 residues. Unmatched junction bases numbered 4, after V lost 3 bases and J lost 8 bases. CDR3 sequence: CASSWQGDGYTF. In DNA, the CDR3 is TGTGCCAGCAGCTGGCAGGGGGACGGCTACACCTTC.

The chain uses TRBV29-1 and TRBJ1-1; 7 bases are a match to TRBD1. Germline CDR1 reads SQVTM; CDR2 reads ANQGSEA. This CDR3 has 12 amino acids. Trimming removed 7 bases from V and 4 bases from J; junction bases left unmatched: 6. The CDR3 bases are TGCAGCGGGGGGGAGGGGGCCACTGAAGCTTTCTTT. This translates into CSGGEGATEAFF. Looking up the rest from reference TRBV29-1 and TRBJ1-1 gives the full variable domain: SAVISQKPSRDICQRGTSLTIQCQVDSQVTMMFWYRQQPGQSLTLIATANQGSEATYESGFVIDKFPISRPNLTFSTLTVSNMSPEDSSIYLCSGGEGATEAFFGQGTRLTVV.

CDR3 loop: CASSVGGVRGSQETQYF. The CDR3 DNA follows: TGTGCCAGCAGCGTAGGTGGTGTTAGGGGTTCCCAAGAGACCCAGTACTTC. The chain has TRBV9 and TRBJ2-5; D perhaps matches TRBD1 (5 bases). Germline V lookup: CDR1 SGDLS, CDR2 YYNGEE. V dropped 0 bases and J dropped 1 base, with 16 bases sitting between them. The CDR3 has 17 amino acids.

The sample holds many counts of this clonotype. The CDR3 loop is CASSEETQYF. CDR3 DNA sequence: TGTGCCAGCTCAGAAGAGACCCAGTACTTC. The chain couples TRBV18 to TRBJ2-5, with D hard to call. The CDR3 sequence is 10 residues long. Germline CDR1 KGHSH, CDR2 LQKENI. V dropped 5 bases and J dropped 3 bases, with 1 base sitting between them.

The rearrangement uses TRBV7-2 and TRBJ2-4; maybe TRBD2 (6 bases). V shed 0 bases and J shed 0 bases, with 12 bases lying between them. The CDR3 is 17 amino acids. CDR1 is SGHTA, CDR2 FQGNSA, per germline. The CDR3 sequence: CASSLAGEVLAKNIQYF. For the CDR3, the DNA is TGTGCCAGCAGCTTAGCGGGGGAGGTTCTAGCCAAAAACATTCAGTACTTC. Full variable domain (rest looked up from reference TRBV7-2 and TRBJ2-4): GAGVSQSPSNKVTEKGKDVELRCDPISGHTALYWYRQSLGQGLEFLIYFQGNSAPDKSGLPSDRFSAERTGGSVSTLTIQRTQQEDSAVYLCASSLAGEVLAKNIQYFGAGTRLSVL.

This clonotype was detected ten times or more. The chain employs TRBV11-2 and TRBJ2-3, with 10 bases that match TRBD2. This CDR3 is built from 18 residues. Germline-derived CDR1 and CDR2 are SGHAT and FQNNGV. The ends lost 3 bases at V and 0 bases at J; junction bases unmatched: 9. The CDR3 nucleotides are TGTGCCAGCAGCTTTGGGCTAGCGGGGGCACCTAGCACAGATACGCAGTATTTT. Protein: CASSFGLAGAPSTDTQYF.

This clonotype was seen a few times. The chain recombines TRBV18 with TRBJ2-3, with D uncertain. The V gene's germline CDR1 is KGHSH and CDR2 LQKENI. This CDR3 comprises 13 residues. Deletions cut 4 bases from V and 2 bases from J, with 7 bases between. The CDR3 region has the DNA TGTGCCAGCTCACTCCACCCCACAGATACGCAGTATTTT. This gives the protein CASSLHPTDTQYF.

The V and J genes are TRBV3-1 and TRBJ2-7; 8 bases are a match to TRBD2. Unmatched junction bases numbered 5, after V lost 1 base and J lost 3 bases. CDR3 size: 15 residues. Germline assignment: CDR1 LGHDT and CDR2 YNNKEL (reference sequence). CDR3 sequence: CASSQAGGRNYEQYF. For the CDR3, the DNA is TGTGCCAGCAGCCAAGCGGGGGGGAGGAACTACGAGCAGTACTTC.

This clonotype was detected ten times or more. The CDR3 sequence is CASSLRTAGTEAFF. The CDR3, as DNA: TGTGCCAGCAGTTTAAGGACCGCCGGGACTGAAGCTTTCTTT. The gene calls are TRBV12-3 or TRBV12-4 and TRBJ1-1, with D unclear. Trimming removed 2 bases from V and 5 bases from J, with 12 bases in between. CDR3 size: 14 residues.

This clonotype was detected many times. The CDR3 DNA follows: TGTGCCAGCAGCTCCCGGGGCTTTCGATCCTACGAGCAGTACTTC. Its protein is CASSSRGFRSYEQYF. The chain recombines TRBV7-2 with TRBJ2-7; D may be TRBD1 or TRBD2 (5 bases each). The CDR3 covers 15 residues. The germline CDR1 and CDR2 sequences are SGHTA and FQGNSA. V was clipped by 4 bases and J by 1 base, with 14 bases between them.

The J gene is TRBJ2-5, the V gene TRBV3-1; TRBD1 might be the D (5 bases). Trimming left V 7 bases short and J 5 bases short, with 14 bases between. This CDR3 contains 13 residues. Germline V gives CDR1 LGHDT, CDR2 YNNKEL (reference sequence). The CDR3 loop is CASKQGVGETQYF. As DNA, the CDR3 is TGTGCCAGCAAGCAAGGGGTTGGCGAGACCCAGTACTTC.

The chain employs TRBV5-1 and TRBJ1-5; the match to TRBD1 covers 7 bases. Germline CDR1 reads SGHRS; CDR2 reads YFSETQ. The CDR3 has 15 residues. J was trimmed by 3 bases and V by 1 base; bases with no gene match: 4. The CDR3: CASSLRGGPNQPQHF. CDR3 DNA: TGCGCCAGCAGCTTGAGAGGGGGCCCCAATCAGCCCCAGCATTTT.

On this clonotype itself: A much bigger clone sits one base away, suggesting this may be a read error. The chain uses TRBV20-1 and TRBJ1-5, with a possible D match to TRBD1 (5 bases). Deletions cut 6 bases from V and 3 bases from J, with 15 bases between. This CDR3 spans 14 amino acids. CDR1 is DFQATT and CDR2 is SNEGSKA in the germline V gene (reference sequence). The CDR3 protein is CSAKTSRVNQPQHF. In nucleotides, the CDR3 is TGCAGTGCAAAGACGTCCAGGGTCAATCAGCCCCAGCATTTT.

The sample holds many counts of this clonotype. V gene TRBV7-2 combines with J gene TRBJ2-1, with D unresolved. With 7 bases removed from V and 4 bases from J, the gap between germline ends came to 8 bases. CDR1 and CDR2 from the germline V gene are SGHTA and FQGNSA. The CDR3 length is 12 residues. The CDR3 sequence is CASTEIYNEQFF. The CDR3 DNA reads as TGTGCCAGCACTGAGATTTACAATGAGCAGTTCTTC.

As for this clonotype: This is likely a read error, given that the CDR3 carries no conserved phenylalanine or tryptophan at its end. V and J are TRBV7-6 and TRBJ2-1; weak D call: TRBD1 (6 bases). Trimming shortened V by 8 bases and J by 0 bases, and 32 bases separated the two germline ends. Germline CDR1 SGHVS, CDR2 FNYEAQ. The CDR3 runs to 21 residues. The CDR3 is CASGLTQVSPGQPSSYNEQFI. For the CDR3, the DNA is TGTGCCAGCGGCCTAACCCAAGTTTCGCCGGGACAACCGAGCTCCTACAATGAGCAGTTCATC.

This clonotype was recorded many times. The genes are TRBV12-3 or TRBV12-4 and TRBJ2-1, with 9 bases matching TRBD2. Trimming removed 5 bases from V and 7 bases from J; junction bases left unmatched: 12. The CDR3 extends over 16 amino acids. The CDR3 DNA reads TGTGCCAGCAGTCCTCTTATCAGCGGGGGGACAAATGAGCAGTTCTTC. It is translated as CASSPLISGGTNEQFF.

The gene calls are TRBV6-1 and TRBJ1-4, with TRBD1 as a possible D gene (5 bases). Deletions cut 6 bases from V and 4 bases from J, with 15 bases between. This CDR3 has 15 residues. CDR1 MNHNS and CDR2 SASEGT come from the germline V gene. CDR3 in DNA: TGTGCCAGCAGACGGGGACCCGAGATTAATGAAAAACTGTTTTTT. Its translation is CASRRGPEINEKLFF.

This clonotype came up many times. The chain carries TRBV7-2 and TRBJ1-6, with D perhaps TRBD1 (5 bases). This CDR3 spans 15 amino acids. The germline CDR1 and CDR2 sequences are SGHTA and FQGNSA. V was pared by 2 bases and J by 9 bases, with 14 bases between. The DNA for the CDR3 is TGTGCCAGCAGCTTACTGGGGCAGCCAGGTTCACCCCTCCACTTT. Its translation: CASSLLGQPGSPLHF.

This clonotype showed up many times. The chain combines TRBV20-1 with TRBJ1-1; D uncertain. Trimming left V 0 bases short and J 4 bases short, with 15 bases between. Germline CDR1 reads DFQATT; CDR2 reads SNEGSKA (reference sequence). CDR3 size: 15 residues. The CDR3, as DNA: TGCAGTGCTAGAGAATTGGGAAGGGATGCCACTGAAGCTTTCTTT. This gives the protein CSARELGRDATEAFF.

The J gene is TRBJ2-2, the V gene TRBV9; D uncertain. The CDR3 is 15 residues long. In germline, CDR1 is SGDLS, CDR2 YYNGEE. V was cut by 2 bases and J by 1 base, with 9 bases left in between. In nucleotides, the CDR3 is TGTGCCAGCAGCGTTCGGGCAGGGAACACCGGGGAGCTGTTTTTT. This translates into CASSVRAGNTGELFF.

In this sample, this clonotype turned up many times. The CDR3 sequence: CASSLRGNSPLHF. The CDR3 bases are TGTGCCAGCAGCTTACGGGGCAATTCACCCCTCCACTTT. The rearrangement uses TRBV7-9 and TRBJ1-6; D might be TRBD1 (5 bases). With 2 bases removed from V and 7 bases from J, the gap between germline ends came to 6 bases. Germline V gene lookup returns CDR1 SEHNR and CDR2 FQNEAQ (reference sequence). This CDR3 has 13 residues. Filled out from reference TRBV7-9 and TRBJ1-6, the complete variable domain reads DTGVSQNPRHKITKRGQNVTFRCDPISEHNRLYWYRQTLGQGPEFLTYFQNEAQLEKSRLLSDRFSAERPKGSFSTLEIQRTEQGDSAMYLCASSLRGNSPLHFGNGTRLTVT.

The J gene is TRBJ2-2, the V gene TRBV25-1, with 9 bases matching TRBD1. In germline, CDR1 is MGHDK, CDR2 SYGVNS. This CDR3 is built from 14 residues. With 5 bases clipped from V and 7 bases from J, the junction kept 5 bases outside the gene matches. CDR3: CASSIQGAGGELFF. The CDR3 nucleotides are TGTGCCAGCAGTATACAGGGGGCGGGCGGGGAGCTGTTTTTT.

In this sample, this clonotype turned up once. The V call is TRBV12-3 or TRBV12-4, the J call TRBJ1-5; D is possibly TRBD1 (6 bases). This CDR3 is built from 15 residues. Trimming pared 4 bases from V and 4 bases from J, leaving 14 bases between. The CDR3, as DNA: TGTGCCAGCAGTTCCGACAGGTTCCCTAATCAGCCCCAGCATTTT. Protein product: CASSSDRFPNQPQHF.

This clonotype was counted only a few times. The chain has TRBV12-3 or TRBV12-4 and TRBJ2-2; possibly TRBD1 for D (5 bases). Trimming took off 6 bases at V and 2 bases at J, with 10 bases between the two ends. The CDR3 has 14 amino acids. The CDR3 region is CASRGPANTGELFF. The CDR3 bases are TGTGCCAGCAGGGGGCCGGCTAACACCGGGGAGCTGTTTTTT.

This clonotype was seen repeatedly, ten times or more. The chain uses TRBV28 and TRBJ2-2; 10 positions agree with TRBD2. In germline, CDR1 is MDHEN, CDR2 SYDVKM. The CDR3 has 17 residues. With 7 bases clipped from V and 0 bases from J, the junction kept 8 bases outside the gene matches. As DNA, the CDR3 is TGTGCCAGCACCCTACTAGCGGGGCTCGCGAACACCGGGGAGCTGTTTTTT. Translating it yields CASTLLAGLANTGELFF. Combining the CDR3 with reference TRBV28 and TRBJ2-2 gives the whole variable domain DVKVTQSSRYLVKRTGEKVFLECVQDMDHENMFWYRQDPGLGLRLIYFSYDVKMKEKGDIPEGYSVSREKKERFSLILESASTNQTSMYLCASTLLAGLANTGELFFGEGSRLTVL.

This clonotype occurred many times. V and J are TRBV19 and TRBJ1-5; D is uncertain. The V end lost 5 bases, the J end lost 1 base, and 9 bases lay between the germline ends. Looked up from germline, CDR1 is LNHDA and CDR2 is SQIVND (reference sequence). The CDR3 extends over 14 amino acids. Written as DNA, the CDR3 is TGTGCCAGTAGTCGCCGGGAAAGCAATCAGCCCCAGCATTTT. This translates into CASSRRESNQPQHF. Variable domain in full (rest from reference TRBV19 and TRBJ1-5): DGGITQSPKYLFRKEGQNVTLSCEQNLNHDAMYWYRQDPGQGLRLIYYSQIVNDFQKGDIAEGYSVSREKKESFPLTVTSAQKNPTAFYLCASSRRESNQPQHFGDGTRLSIL.